This TCR beta chain appears in the sequencing data of a study of regulatory T cells in long-lasting Graves disease. The CDR3 runs to 15 residues. Germline CDR1 reads MNHNS; CDR2 reads SASEGT. V lost 6 bases, J lost 2 bases, and 9 bases stayed unmatched. Both iRepertoire HTBI primers and Arm-PCR of CDR3 regions were used to build the TCR beta libraries. MiXCR, applied by TCRdb to the multiplex PCR reads, yields one record per CDR3 protein. There are hundreds of thousands of distinct CDR3 sequences in the sample; about 16% occur only once, and approximately 25% lies in the top ten. This clonotype was detected a few times. What it binds is not known. Study conclusions and caveats: Newly diagnosed disease favored TRBV20-1 and TRBJ2-1 over persistent disease. It is possible that accuracy was reduced by the small size of the sample.

Time point defined: newly diagnosed GD, antithyroid drugs for less than 3 months. RNA from PBMCs was the source of the TCR library. The data also belong to a second study, concerning T cells in Graves' hyperthyroidism and ophthalmopathy. As that report states: Any patient presenting with uncontrolled infection, other autoimmune disease, pregnancy or lactation was left out. In the first-round RT-PCR of the TCR CDR3, the HTBI primer set was used.

Sample: peripheral blood mononuclear cells (PBMCs), taken at new diagnosis, from a patient treated with antithyroid drugs. This receptor was taken from a woman aged 35-65 years with Graves disease. This chain links TRBV6-1 with TRBJ1-1; TRBD1 matches at 7 bases. The CDR3 loop is CASRPLDRANTEAFF. For the CDR3, the DNA is TGTGCCAGCAGGCCACTTGACAGGGCTAACACTGAAGCTTTCTTT.